The 25 T cell receptor beta chains below all came from one sample that was sequenced in a study of shared clonotypes between healthy human individuals. Using immunoSEQ multiplex PCR, the repertoire was profiled, and TCRdb retains in-frame clones only, with some absent. This sample yields more than 2,000,000 clones, of which 90% to 95% are seen a single time; 0.39% belongs to the top ten. The specimen sequenced was naive CD4+ T cells from PBMCs. As for subset: CD45RA+ positively selected. All receptors come from a man aged 18 to 29 in good health. Some clones in this sample may be carry-over from other donors' samples.

The chain joins TRBV21-1 to TRBJ2-3. TRBV21-1 represents a pseudogene. The CDR3 totals 15 residues. The CDR3 spells CASIGGLGSTDTQYF. In nucleotides, the CDR3 is TGTGCCAGCATTGGGGGGCTGGGAAGCACAGATACGCAGTATTTT.

The chain carries TRBV5-1 and TRBJ2-1; 7 nucleotides align to TRBD2. There are 14 residues in the CDR3. The V segment lost 6 bases and the J segment 5 bases; nucleotides outside the gene matches: 8. Germline loops: CDR1 SGHRS, CDR2 YFSETQ. As DNA, the CDR3 is TGCGCCAGCACCGAGGCGGGAGAGGACAATGAGCAGTTCTTC. Translated, it gives CASTEAGEDNEQFF.

V usage is TRBV10-3 and J usage is TRBJ1-2; no firm D call. The germline gives CDR1 ENHRY, CDR2 SYGVKD. V was shortened by 2 bases and J by 4 bases, with 5 bases between the two germline ends. CDR3 length equals 12 residues. CDR3 in amino acids: CAISETSYGYTF. The CDR3 nucleotides read TGTGCCATCAGTGAGACCTCCTATGGCTACACCTTC.

V usage is TRBV6-1 and J usage is TRBJ2-1, with D possibly being TRBD1 or TRBD2 (5 bases each). The germline CDR1 and CDR2 sequences are MNHNS and SASEGT. V lost 8 bases and J 9 bases, leaving 14 bases between the germline ends. The CDR3 extends over 12 amino acids. CDR3 bases: TGTGCCAGCCGAGGGGTCTCCGTTGAGCAGTTCTTC. Translated, it gives CASRGVSVEQFF.

A word on this clone: Other DNA sequences in this specimen translate into the identical CDR3. The chain combines TRBV5-1 with TRBJ2-7, with D possibly being TRBD2 (5 bases). Germline loops: CDR1 SGHRS, CDR2 YFSETQ. With 3 bases removed from V and 3 bases from J, the gap between germline ends came to 10 bases. This CDR3 spans 13 amino acids. The CDR3 loop is CASSSGEGYEQYF. The CDR3, as DNA: TGCGCCAGCAGCTCCGGAGAGGGCTACGAGCAGTACTTC.

The chain combines TRBV5-8 with TRBJ1-2, with D maybe TRBD1 (6 bases). The CDR3 consists of 15 residues. Germline V gives CDR1 SGHTS, CDR2 YDEGEE. V dropped 2 bases and J dropped 2 bases, with 13 bases sitting between them. The CDR3 protein is CASSLFRGGNYGYTF. CDR3 coding DNA: TGTGCCAGCAGCTTATTCAGGGGCGGGAACTATGGCTACACCTTC.

The chain recombines TRBV6-6 with TRBJ1-1, with D hard to call. Per the germline V gene, CDR1 is MNHNY and CDR2 is SVGAGI (reference sequence). The CDR3 has 13 amino acids. Trimming shortened V by 5 bases and J by 3 bases, and 10 bases separated the two germline ends. Here the CDR3 reads CASSPRLDTEAFF. The DNA of the CDR3 is TGTGCCAGCAGTCCCCGGCTCGACACTGAAGCTTTCTTT.

This clone was seen only once. V gene TRBV5-1 combines with J gene TRBJ2-5; D possibly matches TRBD1 or TRBD2 (5 bases each). The CDR3 has 14 amino acids. Trimming took off 0 bases at V and 5 bases at J, with 11 bases between the two ends. CDR1 and CDR2 from the germline V gene are SGHRS and YFSETQ. CDR3 loop: CASSLANWGETQYF. CDR3 in DNA: TGCGCCAGCAGCTTGGCCAACTGGGGGGAGACCCAGTACTTC.

V usage is TRBV7-3 and J usage is TRBJ2-7; D perhaps matches TRBD2 (6 bases). Germline values: CDR1 SGHTA, CDR2 FQGTGA. Between the trimmed V and J ends, which lost 2 bases and 2 bases, there was a span of 13 bases. This CDR3 contains 15 residues. In DNA form, the CDR3 reads TGTGCCAGCAGCTTATACCGGGAGCCCACCTACGAGCAGTACTTC. Its translation is CASSLYREPTYEQYF.

The rearrangement joins TRBV19 to TRBJ2-3; 13 bases agree with TRBD2. Germline loops: CDR1 LNHDA, CDR2 SQIVND (reference sequence). Trimming took 5 bases from V and 3 from J; bases not matched to a gene: 11. This CDR3 is 18 amino acids long. In DNA form, the CDR3 reads TGTGCCAGTAGTCCAAGGGGGGGACTAGCGGGACCAACAGATACGCAGTATTTT. Protein: CASSPRGGLAGPTDTQYF.

V is TRBV14 and J is TRBJ1-4, with D unclear. V gave up 4 bases and J gave up 0 bases, with 9 bases separating them. Germline V gene sequence: CDR1 SGHDN, CDR2 FVKESK. The CDR3 is made up of 15 amino acids. The CDR3 spells CASSLLAATNEKLFF. DNA for the CDR3: TGTGCCAGCAGCCTACTGGCGGCAACTAATGAAAAACTGTTTTTT.

The V gene is TRBV6-1, the J gene TRBJ1-4, with D hard to call. V lost 3 bases, J lost 7 bases, and 12 bases lay in between. Germline V lookup: CDR1 MNHNS, CDR2 SASEGT. CDR3 length: 14 residues. The CDR3 DNA follows: TGTGCCAGCAGTGACGGCAGGTACCGTGAAAAACTGTTTTTT. Translating it yields CASSDGRYREKLFF.

About this clone: This CDR3 is also generated by other DNA sequences in the sample. The rearrangement joins TRBV5-1 to TRBJ2-1; D gene uncertain. Germline V gene lookup returns CDR1 SGHRS and CDR2 YFSETQ. Trimming took off 2 bases at V and 2 bases at J, with 8 bases between the two ends. CDR3 length: 14 amino acids. The CDR3 region is CASSLDGTYNEQFF. The CDR3 bases are TGCGCCAGCAGCTTAGACGGAACCTACAATGAGCAGTTCTTC.

J is TRBJ2-7 and V is TRBV6-4; 8 bases map to TRBD1. The CDR3 totals 15 residues. The germline V gene has CDR1 MRHNA and CDR2 SNTAGT. V lost 5 bases to trimming and J lost 4 bases; unmatched junction nucleotides: 10. CDR3 sequence reads: CASSLQLTGGYEQYF. For the CDR3, the DNA is TGTGCCAGCAGTCTACAACTTACAGGGGGGTACGAGCAGTACTTC.

Details on this clone: As the CDR3 is not closed by the conserved phenylalanine or tryptophan, this likely results from a read error. It is unclear where the CDR3 begins or ends on the DNA, so no DNA is shown, and the CDR3 is as TCRdb lists it. V is TRBV7-3 and J is TRBJ2-7. The CDR3 contains 10 residues when both ends are counted. Germline values: CDR1 SGHTA, CDR2 FQGTGA. This CDR3 is CASSKPPAGT.

The chain couples TRBV5-4 to TRBJ2-2; D remains ambiguous. Germline V gene lookup returns CDR1 SGHNT and CDR2 YYREEE (reference sequence). The CDR3 sequence is 14 residues long. V lost 4 bases to trimming and J lost 1 base, with 8 bases between them. This CDR3 is CASSAAKNTGELFF. CDR3 in DNA: TGTGCCAGCAGCGCGGCCAAGAACACCGGGGAGCTGTTTTTT.

The chain employs TRBV11-2 and TRBJ1-4; 9 bases are shared with TRBD1. Trimming at V came to 5 bases and at J to 8 bases, leaving 9 bases not matched to a gene. The CDR3 length is 15 residues. Germline values: CDR1 SGHAT, CDR2 FQNNGV. Here the CDR3 DNA reads TGTGCCAGCAGCCGAGCGGGGACAGGGAACGAAAAACTGTTTTTT. This encodes CASSRAGTGNEKLFF.

This chain joins TRBV15 and TRBJ2-3, with D hard to call. Trimming took 3 bases from V and 3 from J, leaving 16 bases between them. The CDR3 consists of 16 residues. CDR1 and CDR2 (germline): LNHNV, YYDKDF (reference sequence). Here the CDR3 reads CATSRGVARGTDTQYF. CDR3 bases: TGTGCCACCAGCAGGGGCGTCGCACGTGGGACAGATACGCAGTATTTT.

The gene calls are TRBV7-9 and TRBJ2-1; 13 bases are shared with TRBD2. After removal of 5 bases from V and 9 bases from J, the junction contained 13 bases not matched to a gene. There are 17 residues in the CDR3. The germline CDR1 and CDR2 sequences are SEHNR and FQNEAQ (reference sequence). Written as DNA, the CDR3 is TGTGCCAGCAGCACGAGCCCCGGGACTAGCGGGACGGTTGAGCAGTTCTTC. This gives the protein CASSTSPGTSGTVEQFF.

CDR3 nucleotides: TGTGCCAGCAGCGTACAGGTACTCGAAACTAAGGGTGGCTACACCTTC. It yields the protein CASSVQVLETKGGYTF. The V gene is TRBV7-2, the J gene TRBJ1-2, with D possibly TRBD1 on 5 matching bases. Trimming took off 5 bases at V and 7 bases at J, with 23 bases between the two ends. CDR1 SGHTA and CDR2 FQGNSA come from the germline V gene. This CDR3 contains 16 residues.

J is TRBJ2-1 and V is TRBV14; 7 nucleotides line up with TRBD2. CDR3 length equals 14 residues. In germline, CDR1 is SGHDN, CDR2 FVKESK. Trimming took 4 bases from V and 5 from J; bases not matched to a gene: 5. The CDR3 loop is CASSRDYGDNEQFF. The CDR3 nucleotides are TGTGCCAGCAGCCGGGACTACGGAGACAATGAGCAGTTCTTC.

The CDR3 region has the DNA TGTGCCAGCAGTGTGGCTAGCGGGAGTCTAAGCCATGAGCAGTTCTTC. Protein product: CASSVASGSLSHEQFF. The V and J genes are TRBV7-3 and TRBJ2-1; 10 bases match TRBD2. The J segment lost 8 bases and the V segment lost 6 bases, leaving 13 bases of the junction unmatched. CDR3 length equals 16 residues. CDR1 and CDR2 (germline): SGHTA, FQGTGA.

This rearrangement joins TRBV5-1 to TRBJ2-1; 7 nucleotides match TRBD1. The CDR3 is 17 amino acids. The J segment lost 1 base and the V segment lost 3 bases, leaving 10 bases of the junction unmatched. Germline lookup yields CDR1 SGHRS and CDR2 YFSETQ. In DNA, the CDR3 is TGCGCCAGCAGCTCCCCTGGTCGACAGGGATCCTACAATGAGCAGTTCTTC. It is translated as CASSSPGRQGSYNEQFF. Using reference TRBV5-1 and TRBJ2-1 for the parts outside the CDR3, the full variable domain is KAGVTQTPRYLIKTRGQQVTLSCSPISGHRSVSWYQQTPGQGLQFLFEYFSETQRNKGNFPGRFSGRQFSNSRSEMNVSTLELGDSALYLCASSSPGRQGSYNEQFFGPGTRLTVL.

V usage is TRBV5-1 and J usage is TRBJ1-1, with D maybe TRBD1 (6 bases). CDR3 length equals 14 residues. Trimming took off 3 bases at V and 2 bases at J, with 11 bases between the two ends. CDR1 and CDR2 (germline): SGHRS, YFSETQ. The CDR3 region has the DNA TGCGCCAGCAGCTGGGGACACGAAAACACTGAAGCTTTCTTT. As protein: CASSWGHENTEAFF.

As regards this clone: At the DNA level, this CDR3 is encoded by other sequences in the same sample as well. The V call is TRBV28, the J call TRBJ2-7; TRBD2 agrees at 8 bases. The germline V gene has CDR1 MDHEN and CDR2 SYDVKM. The CDR3 extends over 14 amino acids. The ends lost 5 bases at V and 4 bases at J; junction bases unmatched: 7. The CDR3 bases are TGTGCCAGCAGTCCAGGACTAGCCGCTTACGAGCAGTACTTC. Amino acids: CASSPGLAAYEQYF.